These 3 T cell receptor beta chains share one sample of origin, sequenced in a study of blood T cell repertoires in COVID-19. Method: immunoSEQ multiplex PCR; TCRdb's copy keeps in-frame clones and lacks some. The sample has some 160,000 clones, 80% seen once; the top ten hold approximately 3.6%. The sample consisted of PBMCs or T cells enriched from blood (not recorded which). These receptors were obtained from a woman aged 60 to 75 who had recovered from COVID-19.

This rearrangement joins TRBV19 to TRBJ1-3, with 8 bases aligning to TRBD1. Germline loops: CDR1 LNHDA, CDR2 SQIVND (reference sequence). This CDR3 spans 14 amino acids. Unmatched junction bases numbered 7, after V lost 9 bases and J lost 3 bases. Here the CDR3 DNA reads TGTGCCAGCGGAGACAGGGGATATGGAAACACCATATATTTT. Protein product: CASGDRGYGNTIYF.

The chain employs TRBV7-9 and TRBJ1-4, with a possible D match to TRBD1 (5 bases). V dropped 7 bases and J dropped 0 bases, with 12 bases sitting between them. The CDR3 totals 15 residues. Germline values: CDR1 SEHNR, CDR2 FQNEAQ (reference sequence). The CDR3 DNA reads TGTGCCAGCACCCCAACGGGGGCAACTAATGAAAAACTGTTTTTT. Translation: CASTPTGATNEKLFF.

The gene calls are TRBV7-2 and TRBJ2-7; TRBD2 matches 10 bases. This CDR3 region has 16 residues. Trimming removed 5 bases from V and 4 bases from J; junction bases left unmatched: 11. Germline loops: CDR1 SGHTA, CDR2 FQGNSA. CDR3 coding DNA: TGTGCCAGCAGCCCCTCGAGTTTAGCGGGGGGTTACGAGCAGTACTTC. As protein: CASSPSSLAGGYEQYF.